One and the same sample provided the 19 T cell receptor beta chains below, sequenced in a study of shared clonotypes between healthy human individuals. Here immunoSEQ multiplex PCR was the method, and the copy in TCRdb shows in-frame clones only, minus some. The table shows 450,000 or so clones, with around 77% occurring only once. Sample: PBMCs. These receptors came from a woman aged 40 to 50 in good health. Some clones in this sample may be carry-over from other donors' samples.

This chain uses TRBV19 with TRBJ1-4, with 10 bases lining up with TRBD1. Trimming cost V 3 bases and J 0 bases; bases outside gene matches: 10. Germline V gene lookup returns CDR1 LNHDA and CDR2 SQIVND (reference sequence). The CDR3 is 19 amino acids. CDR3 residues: CASSISRDRGHATNEKLFF. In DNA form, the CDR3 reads TGTGCCAGTAGTATTAGCCGGGACAGGGGCCACGCAACTAATGAAAAACTGTTTTTT.

This chain's CDR3 is CASSYRDSSYEQYF. CDR3 DNA sequence: TGTGCCAGCAGCTACCGGGACAGCTCCTACGAGCAGTACTTC. The V gene is TRBV7-8, the J gene TRBJ2-7; 7 bases align to TRBD1. V lost 4 bases and J lost 0; bases outside the gene matches: 3. The CDR3 is 14 residues long. The germline gives CDR1 SGHVS, CDR2 FQNEAQ.

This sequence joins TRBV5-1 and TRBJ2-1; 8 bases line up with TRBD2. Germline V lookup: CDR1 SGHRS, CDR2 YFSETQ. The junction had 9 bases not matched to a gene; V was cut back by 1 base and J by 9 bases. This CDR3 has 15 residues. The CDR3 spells CASSLLPGGPGEQFF. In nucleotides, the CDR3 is TGCGCCAGCAGCTTGTTGCCGGGAGGGCCGGGTGAGCAGTTCTTC.

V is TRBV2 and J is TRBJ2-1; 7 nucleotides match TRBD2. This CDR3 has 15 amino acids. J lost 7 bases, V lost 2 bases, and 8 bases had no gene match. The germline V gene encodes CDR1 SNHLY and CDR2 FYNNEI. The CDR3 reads CASSERAGEYNEQFF. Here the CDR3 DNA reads TGTGCCAGCAGTGAAAGGGCGGGAGAGTATAATGAGCAGTTCTTC.

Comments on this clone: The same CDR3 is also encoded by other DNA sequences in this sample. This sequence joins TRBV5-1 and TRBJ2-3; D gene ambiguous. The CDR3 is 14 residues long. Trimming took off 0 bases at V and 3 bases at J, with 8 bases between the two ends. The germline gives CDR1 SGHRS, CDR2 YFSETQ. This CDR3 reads CASSLGGPTDTQYF. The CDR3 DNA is TGCGCCAGCAGCTTGGGTGGGCCGACAGATACGCAGTATTTT. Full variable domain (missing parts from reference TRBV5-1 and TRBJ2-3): KAGVTQTPRYLIKTRGQQVTLSCSPISGHRSVSWYQQTPGQGLQFLFEYFSETQRNKGNFPGRFSGRQFSNSRSEMNVSTLELGDSALYLCASSLGGPTDTQYFGPGTRLTVL.

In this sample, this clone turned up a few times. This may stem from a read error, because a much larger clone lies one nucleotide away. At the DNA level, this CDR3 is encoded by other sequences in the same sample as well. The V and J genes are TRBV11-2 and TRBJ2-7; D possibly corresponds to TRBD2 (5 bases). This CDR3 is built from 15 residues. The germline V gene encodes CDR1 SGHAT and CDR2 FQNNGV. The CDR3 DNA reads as TGTGCCAGCAGCCCCCACCGAGCGGACCTCTACGAGCAGTACTTT. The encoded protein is CASSPHRADLYEQYF.

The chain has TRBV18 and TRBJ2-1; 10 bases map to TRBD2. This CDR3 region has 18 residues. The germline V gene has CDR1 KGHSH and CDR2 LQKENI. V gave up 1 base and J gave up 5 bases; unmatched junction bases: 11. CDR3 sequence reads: CASSPRQRTSGRHNEQFF. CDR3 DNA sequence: TGTGCCAGCTCACCACGGCAACGGACTAGCGGACGACACAATGAGCAGTTCTTC.

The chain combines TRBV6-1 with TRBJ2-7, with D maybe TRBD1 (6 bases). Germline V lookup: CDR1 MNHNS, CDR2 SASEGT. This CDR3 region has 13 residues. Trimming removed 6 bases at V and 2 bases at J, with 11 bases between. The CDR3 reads CASSPGAPYEQYF. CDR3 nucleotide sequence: TGTGCCAGCAGCCCAGGGGCCCCCTACGAGCAGTACTTC.

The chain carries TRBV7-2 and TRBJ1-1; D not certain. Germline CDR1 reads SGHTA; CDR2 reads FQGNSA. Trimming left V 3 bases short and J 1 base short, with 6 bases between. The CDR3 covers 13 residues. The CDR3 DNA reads TGTGCCAGCAGCTTTGTGGGGAACACTGAAGCTTTCTTT. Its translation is CASSFVGNTEAFF.

The CDR3 DNA reads TGTGCCAGCAGTCCCTTCAGGACTAGCGCGGCCTACGAGCAGTACTTC. Translation gives CASSPFRTSAAYEQYF. The rearrangement joins TRBV28 to TRBJ2-7; 9 positions match TRBD2. CDR3 length equals 16 residues. J gave up 2 bases and V 5 bases, and 10 bases lay outside the gene matches. Germline V lookup: CDR1 MDHEN, CDR2 SYDVKM.

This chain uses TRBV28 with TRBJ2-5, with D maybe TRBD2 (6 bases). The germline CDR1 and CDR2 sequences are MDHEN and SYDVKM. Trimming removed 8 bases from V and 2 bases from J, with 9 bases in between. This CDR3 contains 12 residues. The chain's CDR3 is CASGTPQETQYF. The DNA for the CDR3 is TGTGCCAGCGGGACTCCGCAAGAGACCCAGTACTTC.

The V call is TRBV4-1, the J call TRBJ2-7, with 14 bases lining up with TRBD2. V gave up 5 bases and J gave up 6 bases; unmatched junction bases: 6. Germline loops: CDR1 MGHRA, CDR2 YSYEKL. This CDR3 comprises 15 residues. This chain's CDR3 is CASSGGTSGRSEQYF. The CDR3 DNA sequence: TGCGCCAGCAGCGGCGGGACTAGCGGGAGAAGCGAGCAGTACTTC.

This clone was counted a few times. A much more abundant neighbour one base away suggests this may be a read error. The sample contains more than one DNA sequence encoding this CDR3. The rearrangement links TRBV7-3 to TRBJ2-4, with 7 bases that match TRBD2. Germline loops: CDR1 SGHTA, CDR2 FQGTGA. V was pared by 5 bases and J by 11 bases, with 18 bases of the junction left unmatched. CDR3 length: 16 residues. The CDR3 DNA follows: TGTGCCAGCAGCCCCCGGACTAGTGGGAGGGCCCCACTTCAGTACTTC. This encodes CASSPRTSGRAPLQYF.

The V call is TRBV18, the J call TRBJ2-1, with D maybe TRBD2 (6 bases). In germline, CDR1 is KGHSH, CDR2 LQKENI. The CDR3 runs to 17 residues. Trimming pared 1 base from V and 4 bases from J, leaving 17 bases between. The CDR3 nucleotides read TGTGCCAGCTCACCACTGCGCGAGGGAGGTCCGTACAATGAGCAGTTCTTC. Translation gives CASSPLREGGPYNEQFF.

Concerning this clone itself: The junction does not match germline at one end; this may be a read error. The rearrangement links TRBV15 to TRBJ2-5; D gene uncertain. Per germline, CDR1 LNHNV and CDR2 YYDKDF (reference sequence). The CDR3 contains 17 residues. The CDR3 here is CATSREVQTLLVETQYF. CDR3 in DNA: TGTGCCACCAGCCGAGAGGTGCAGACACTTCTTGTGGAGACCCAGTACTTC. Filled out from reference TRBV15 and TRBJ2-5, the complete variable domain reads DAMVIQNPRYQVTQFGKPVTLSCSQTLNHNVMYWYQQKSSQAPKLLFHYYDKDFNNEADTPDNFQSRRPNTSFCFLDIRSPGLGDTAMYLCATSREVQTLLVETQYFGPGTRLLVL.

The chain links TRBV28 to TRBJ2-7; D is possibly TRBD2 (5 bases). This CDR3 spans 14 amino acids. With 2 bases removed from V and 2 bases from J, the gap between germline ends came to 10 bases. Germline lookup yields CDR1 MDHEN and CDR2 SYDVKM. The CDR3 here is CASSLMLATYEQYF. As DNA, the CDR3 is TGTGCCAGCAGTTTAATGCTAGCCACCTACGAGCAGTACTTC.

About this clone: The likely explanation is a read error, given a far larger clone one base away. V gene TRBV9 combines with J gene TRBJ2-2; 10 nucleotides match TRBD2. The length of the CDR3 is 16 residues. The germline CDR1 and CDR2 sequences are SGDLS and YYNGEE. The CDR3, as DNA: TGTGCCAGCAGCCTCCGACTAGCGGGCTACACCGGGGAGCTGTGTTTT. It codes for CASSLRLAGYTGELCF.

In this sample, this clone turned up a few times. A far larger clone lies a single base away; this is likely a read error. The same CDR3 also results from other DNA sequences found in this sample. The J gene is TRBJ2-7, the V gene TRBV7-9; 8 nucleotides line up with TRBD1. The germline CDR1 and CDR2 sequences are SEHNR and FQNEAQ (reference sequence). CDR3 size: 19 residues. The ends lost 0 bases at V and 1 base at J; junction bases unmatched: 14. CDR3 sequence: CASSLAVGTGGLGSYEQYF. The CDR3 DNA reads TGTGCCAGCAGCTTAGCGGTGGGAACAGGGGGACTGGGGTCCTACGAGCAGTACTTC.

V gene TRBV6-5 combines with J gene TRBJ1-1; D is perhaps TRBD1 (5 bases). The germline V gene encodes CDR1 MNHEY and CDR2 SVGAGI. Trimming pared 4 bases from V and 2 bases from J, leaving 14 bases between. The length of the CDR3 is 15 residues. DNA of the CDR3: TGTGCCAGCAGTTTCCTTGGGCAGGGCAACACTGAAGCTTTCTTT. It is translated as CASSFLGQGNTEAFF.